This T cell receptor beta chain originates from a study of blood T cell repertoires in COVID-19. In the study overall: Acute and convalescent COVID-19 samples came from the United States, Italy and Spain. PBMCs, B-cell-depleted T cells, or T cells were the source of the cDNA or gDNA that made up the material.

The CDR3 has 14 residues. Trimming took off 5 bases at V and 7 bases at J, with 17 bases between the two ends. Germline-derived CDR1 and CDR2 are MNHNY and SVGAGI (reference sequence). In the original workflow: Amplification from reference gene primers served as the basis for estimated nucleated cell counts. Here immunoSEQ multiplex PCR was the method, and the copy in TCRdb shows in-frame clones only, minus some. Clonal size and the V and J genes are those of that table, whereas D and trimming came from the DNA. This sample has 100,000 to 150,000 clones, with 80% to 85% found just once. Sequencing was carried out using peripheral blood. V and J are TRBV6-6 and TRBJ1-1; the D gene is possibly TRBD1 (6 bases). This receptor was obtained from a woman between 50 and 59 years old with acute or convalescent COVID-19. CDR3 nucleotides: TGTGCCAGCAGTGCCGGACAGACGTATGGTGAAGCTTTCTTT. It is translated as CASSAGQTYGEAFF.